The 5 T cell receptor beta chains below were found in one sample sequenced in a study of blood T cell repertoires in COVID-19. Clones were sequenced by immunoSEQ multiplex PCR, and TCRdb holds only the in-frame ones, with some missing. The sample lists 150,000 to 200,000 clones; approximately 88% were seen once. Sequenced: peripheral blood. The receptors come from a woman younger than 45 with acute or convalescent COVID-19.

The chain is built from TRBV3-1 (or the pseudogene TRBV3-2) and TRBJ2-2; D remains ambiguous. Germline V lookup: CDR1 LGHDT, CDR2 YNNKEL (reference sequence). V gave up 11 bases and J gave up 0 bases, with 10 bases separating them. CDR3 length: 13 residues. The CDR3 region has the DNA TGTGCCTGCGCGGTTACGAACACCGGGGAGCTGTTTTTT. Its protein is CACAVTNTGELFF.

This chain links TRBV2 with TRBJ1-5; D gene unclear. CDR3 length: 12 amino acids. V was cut by 7 bases and J by 6 bases, with 10 bases left in between. Germline values: CDR1 SNHLY, CDR2 FYNNEI. CDR3: CASKGDGQPQHF. The CDR3 DNA reads TGTGCCAGCAAAGGAGACGGTCAGCCCCAGCATTTT.

This chain connects TRBV27 to TRBJ2-2, with 7 positions matching TRBD1. Germline V gene data show CDR1 as MNHEY and CDR2 as SMNVEV (reference sequence). V was clipped by 4 bases and J by 1 base; unmatched bases: 3. The CDR3 totals 15 residues. CDR3 amino acids: CASSSGQWNTGELFF. The DNA of the CDR3 is TGTGCCAGCAGTTCGGGACAGTGGAACACCGGGGAGCTGTTTTTT.

This rearrangement joins TRBV20-1 to TRBJ2-1; D is ambiguous. The CDR3 is 11 residues long. CDR1 is DFQATT and CDR2 is SNEGSKA in the germline V gene (reference sequence). V shed 7 bases and J shed 4 bases, with 8 bases lying between them. CDR3 DNA: TGCAGTGTCGGCGGATACAATGAGCAGTTCTTC. Translated: CSVGGYNEQFF.

The chain employs TRBV2 and TRBJ2-5; a weak D match, TRBD2 (5 bases). CDR1 and CDR2 from the germline V gene are SNHLY and FYNNEI. The CDR3 contains 12 residues. V lost 11 bases, J lost 4 bases, and 14 bases lay in between. CDR3 amino acids: CASSGSGETQYF. The CDR3 bases are TGTGCCTCCTCGGGGAGTGGAGAGACCCAGTACTTC.